What follows are 24 T cell receptor beta chains derived from one specimen sequenced in a study of cytomegalovirus exposure and HLA in healthy donors. Repertoires were generated with immunoSEQ multiplex PCR, while TCRdb's copy carries only in-frame clones and drops some. The sample records roughly 52,000 clones, roughly 93% being singletons. The sample was PBMCs. The receptors derive from a woman in her late teens or twenties in good health and CMV-seropositive.

The chain has TRBV10-1 and TRBJ2-7, with 9 bases identical to TRBD1. Germline V gene sequence: CDR1 WNHNN, CDR2 SYGVQD (reference sequence). The CDR3 loop spans 15 amino acids. The ends lost 6 bases at V and 7 bases at J; junction bases unmatched: 13. The CDR3 loop is CASSTPGQGVYEQYF. The DNA of the CDR3 is TGCGCCAGCAGCACCCCGGGACAGGGAGTTTATGAGCAGTACTTC.

This clone was seen only once. The V gene is TRBV7-2, the J gene TRBJ1-2; 7 bases fit TRBD1. CDR1 and CDR2 from the germline V gene are SGHTA and FQGNSA. The J segment lost 4 bases and the V segment lost 5 bases, leaving 13 bases of the junction unmatched. CDR3 size: 16 residues. Here the CDR3 reads CASSPIDSTGIYGYTF. The CDR3, as DNA: TGTGCCAGCAGCCCCATCGACTCGACAGGGATCTATGGCTACACCTTC. Filled out from reference TRBV7-2 and TRBJ1-2, the complete variable domain reads GAGVSQSPSNKVTEKGKDVELRCDPISGHTALYWYRQSLGQGLEFLIYFQGNSAPDKSGLPSDRFSAERTGGSVSTLTIQRTQQEDSAVYLCASSPIDSTGIYGYTFGSGTRLTVV.

This clone appeared a few times. The chain employs TRBV7-3 and TRBJ1-6; TRBD1 matches at 10 bases. The CDR3 sequence is 15 residues long. Germline CDR1 and CDR2: SGHTA and FQGTGA. V lost 0 bases and J lost 7; bases outside the gene matches: 0. The CDR3 sequence: CASSLTTGGNSPLHF. The CDR3 DNA sequence: TGTGCCAGCAGCTTAACGACAGGGGGCAATTCACCCCTCCACTTT.

V gene TRBV6-1 combines with J gene TRBJ1-2; weak D call: TRBD1 (5 bases). CDR3 length equals 13 residues. V lost 6 bases, J lost 7 bases, and 15 bases lay in between. The germline gives CDR1 MNHNS, CDR2 SASEGT. The CDR3 sequence is CASRNNQGSGYTF. DNA for the CDR3: TGTGCCAGCAGAAACAACCAGGGAAGTGGCTACACCTTC.

This clone has a single count. The chain employs TRBV4-1 and TRBJ1-1; D is possibly TRBD1 (6 bases). CDR3 length: 18 amino acids. Germline V gene data show CDR1 as MGHRA and CDR2 as YSYEKL. The V end lost 4 bases, the J end lost 2 bases, and 23 bases lay between the germline ends. For the CDR3, the DNA is TGCGCCAGCAGCCCTGGTTCCTGGTTCCAGGACAGTAACACTGAAGCTTTCTTT. Translation: CASSPGSWFQDSNTEAFF.

The rearrangement links TRBV14 to TRBJ2-1; D gene uncertain. Germline lookup yields CDR1 SGHDN and CDR2 FVKESK. Trimming shortened V by 4 bases and J by 8 bases, and 9 bases separated the two germline ends. The CDR3 spans 12 residues. The CDR3 spells CASSPSWHEQFF. The CDR3 bases are TGTGCCAGCAGCCCAAGTTGGCATGAGCAGTTCTTC.

This clone was detected only once. The chain links TRBV7-9 to TRBJ1-2, with D unresolved. This CDR3 contains 17 residues. Germline values: CDR1 SEHNR, CDR2 FQNEAQ (reference sequence). Trimming took off 5 bases at V and 0 bases at J, with 19 bases between the two ends. In DNA, the CDR3 is TGTGCCAGCAGCACTATCGGTGGCAGCTCCGCTAACTATGGCTACACCTTC. Translated, it gives CASSTIGGSSANYGYTF.

The DNA for the CDR3 is TGTGCCAGCAGCCTCGGCACAGATACGCAGTATTTT. Its translation is CASSLGTDTQYF. V gene TRBV7-9 combines with J gene TRBJ2-3; D unclear. Germline assignment: CDR1 SEHNR and CDR2 FQNEAQ (reference sequence). The CDR3 covers 12 residues. Deletions cut 5 bases from V and 1 base from J, with 4 bases between.

The table lists this clone with a count of one. The rearrangement links TRBV4-1 to TRBJ2-1; TRBD1 aligns across 9 bases. The germline V gene encodes CDR1 MGHRA and CDR2 YSYEKL. This CDR3 has 17 residues. J lost 4 bases, V lost 3 bases, and 10 bases had no gene match. The CDR3 nucleotides read TGCGCCAGCAGCCAGGTTCAGGGACAGGGAGTTTACAATGAGCAGTTCTTC. Protein product: CASSQVQGQGVYNEQFF.

The chain carries TRBV6-1 and TRBJ2-7; the match to TRBD1 covers 8 bases. Germline V gives CDR1 MNHNS, CDR2 SASEGT. This CDR3 has 13 amino acids. V shed 8 bases and J 5 bases; nucleotides not matched to a gene: 8. CDR3 region: CASAYDRGNEQYF. The CDR3 DNA follows: TGTGCCAGCGCTTATGACAGGGGAAACGAGCAGTACTTC.

The chain links TRBV7-8 to TRBJ1-2, with 12 bases matching TRBD1. This CDR3 contains 16 residues. The V and J ends lost 1 base and 4 bases, in that order; junction bases with no gene match: 4. CDR1 is SGHVS, CDR2 FQNEAQ, per germline. This CDR3 is CASSLGSGQGAYGYTF. The CDR3 coding sequence is TGTGCCAGCAGCTTAGGATCGGGACAGGGGGCCTATGGCTACACCTTC.

The CDR3 region is CASSSTGLGNQPQHF. The CDR3, as DNA: TGCGCCAGCAGCTCAACAGGTCTCGGCAATCAGCCCCAGCATTTT. V usage is TRBV5-1 and J usage is TRBJ1-5, with a tentative D call TRBD1 (5 bases). Trimming shortened V by 3 bases and J by 2 bases, and 12 bases separated the two germline ends. The CDR3 totals 15 residues. From germline, CDR1 is SGHRS and CDR2 YFSETQ.

The CDR3 protein is CSVEEVTRTGAGYTF. The CDR3 DNA sequence: TGCAGCGTTGAAGAAGTAACGAGGACAGGGGCTGGCTACACCTTC. This chain uses TRBV29-1 with TRBJ1-2, with 9 positions matching TRBD1. Looked up from germline, CDR1 is SQVTM and CDR2 is ANQGSEA. The length of the CDR3 is 15 residues. After removal of 0 bases from V and 7 bases from J, the junction contained 9 bases not matched to a gene. Full variable domain (remainder filled in from reference TRBV29-1 and TRBJ1-2): SAVISQKPSRDICQRGTSLTIQCQVDSQVTMMFWYRQQPGQSLTLIATANQGSEATYESGFVIDKFPISRPNLTFSTLTVSNMSPEDSSIYLCSVEEVTRTGAGYTFGSGTRLTVV.

The chain couples TRBV7-2 to TRBJ2-5; 8 bases fit TRBD2. Per germline, CDR1 SGHTA and CDR2 FQGNSA. V lost 3 bases, J lost 4 bases, and 1 base stayed unmatched. This CDR3 region has 13 residues. CDR3 sequence: CASSFGGGETQYF. CDR3 DNA: TGTGCCAGCAGCTTCGGGGGGGGAGAGACCCAGTACTTC.

The chain links TRBV20-1 to TRBJ1-6; no reliable D call. Germline V gene sequence: CDR1 DFQATT, CDR2 SNEGSKA (reference sequence). The CDR3 consists of 10 residues. The V end was cut by 3 bases, the J end by 15 bases, with 9 bases between. The CDR3 sequence is CSASRQVLHF. The CDR3 DNA sequence: TGCAGTGCTAGTAGGCAGGTCCTCCACTTT.

The chain combines TRBV7-8 with TRBJ2-7, with D perhaps matching TRBD1 (6 bases). CDR3 size: 14 residues. V lost 5 bases to trimming and J lost 2 bases, with 13 bases between them. Germline assignment: CDR1 SGHVS and CDR2 FQNEAQ. In DNA form, the CDR3 reads TGTGCCAGCAGCGGGTGGACAGTGCCCTACGAGCAGTACTTC. Protein: CASSGWTVPYEQYF.

The genes are TRBV27 and TRBJ2-5, with 9 bases fitting TRBD1. The CDR3 extends over 14 amino acids. Per the germline V gene, CDR1 is MNHEY and CDR2 is SMNVEV (reference sequence). V trimming: 6 bases; J trimming: 5 bases; junction bases outside the gene matches: 7. CDR3 protein: CASRGTGGSETQYF. The CDR3 DNA reads TGTGCCAGCAGAGGAACAGGGGGCTCGGAGACCCAGTACTTC.

V and J are TRBV4-3 and TRBJ2-5; 8 bases fit TRBD2. CDR3 length: 16 amino acids. V lost 2 bases and J lost 5; bases outside the gene matches: 10. Germline-derived CDR1 and CDR2 are LGHNA and YSLEER. The CDR3 coding sequence is TGCGCCAGCAGCCAAAACCCGAGCGGGGGAAGGGAGACCCAGTACTTC. This encodes CASSQNPSGGRETQYF.

The CDR3 bases are TGTGCCAGCAGCGTAGGATCGGGACAGGGAAACATTCAGTACTTC. It translates to CASSVGSGQGNIQYF. V usage is TRBV9 and J usage is TRBJ2-4; 9 nucleotides align to TRBD1. The V segment lost 0 bases and the J segment 6 bases; nucleotides outside the gene matches: 4. The CDR3 is made up of 15 amino acids. In germline, CDR1 is SGDLS, CDR2 YYNGEE.

This clone was counted only a few times. The V and J genes are TRBV6-5 and TRBJ2-7; D may be TRBD1 (6 bases). V lost 2 bases and J 6 bases, leaving 11 bases between the germline ends. This CDR3 is 13 amino acids long. CDR1 and CDR2 from the germline V gene are MNHEY and SVGAGI. This CDR3 reads CASSYQGSAEQYF. The DNA for the CDR3 is TGTGCCAGCAGTTACCAGGGGTCCGCCGAGCAGTACTTC.

This clone was detected once. V gene TRBV29-1 combines with J gene TRBJ1-5, with 7 bases that match TRBD1. CDR1 and CDR2 from the germline V gene are SQVTM and ANQGSEA. The CDR3 has 13 amino acids. Trimming cost V 7 bases and J 4 bases; bases outside gene matches: 7. The CDR3 region is CSARDSINQPQHF. DNA of the CDR3: TGCAGCGCCCGGGACAGTATAAATCAGCCCCAGCATTTT.

This clone appeared a single time. The chain recombines TRBV11-2 with TRBJ2-3, with D perhaps matching TRBD1 (5 bases). V lost 5 bases to trimming and J lost 1 base, with 13 bases between them. Per germline, CDR1 SGHAT and CDR2 FQNNGV. The CDR3 sequence is 15 residues long. This CDR3 reads CASSGRGGGTDTQYF. The CDR3 DNA reads TGTGCCAGCAGCGGAAGGGGTGGGGGCACAGATACGCAGTATTTT.

This chain connects TRBV7-9 to TRBJ2-3; no definite D call. The CDR3 is 13 amino acids. Germline V gene sequence: CDR1 SEHNR, CDR2 FQNEAQ (reference sequence). The V gene lost 5 bases and the J gene lost 1 base, with 7 bases spanning the gap. The CDR3 region is CASSPPGTDTQYF. The DNA of the CDR3 is TGTGCCAGCAGCCCGCCGGGCACAGATACGCAGTATTTT.

The V call is TRBV27, the J call TRBJ1-2; tentative D call: TRBD1 (6 bases). Trimming took 3 bases from V and 5 from J, leaving 13 bases between them. The CDR3 spans 14 residues. Germline V CDR1 and CDR2: MNHEY, SMNVEV (reference sequence). The CDR3 DNA reads as TGTGCCAGCAGTTTCCAGGGAGGGGGGTATGGCTACACCTTC. Amino acid sequence: CASSFQGGGYGYTF.